These 3 T cell receptor beta chains came from one sample sequenced in a study of beta chain features in type 1 diabetes. Reverse transcribing all isolated RNA meant expressed TCRB transcripts were sequenced. The data were produced by immunoSEQ multiplex PCR, yet TCRdb's version contains in-frame clones alone and is incomplete. The sample carries approximately 170,000 clones, approximately 8% recorded once. Findings of the study overall: Moderate but significant shortening of TCRB CDR3s was recorded in all four CD4+ subsets from Type 1 diabetes patients.

The antigens these receptors bind are not known. The source material was central memory CD4+ T cells from blood. All receptors derive from a man younger than 35 with type 1 diabetes.

This clone was seen many times. The sample contains more than one DNA sequence encoding this CDR3. The chain employs TRBV29-1 and TRBJ2-1; D gene ambiguous. Looked up from germline, CDR1 is SQVTM and CDR2 is ANQGSEA. V lost 5 bases to trimming and J lost 4 bases, with 3 bases between them. The CDR3 is made up of 10 amino acids. The CDR3 region is CSVLYNEQFF. The CDR3 DNA reads TGCAGCGTTCTTTACAATGAGCAGTTCTTC.

This clone occurred a few times. J is TRBJ2-5 and V is TRBV5-1, with D perhaps TRBD2 (6 bases). The germline V and J ends were trimmed by 6 bases and 4 bases, with 10 bases remaining between them. CDR1 is SGHRS and CDR2 is YFSETQ in the germline V gene. The CDR3 length is 12 residues. The CDR3 is CASTWGGETQYF. The CDR3 coding sequence is TGCGCCAGCACCTGGGGAGGAGAGACCCAGTACTTC.

Ten or more counts support this clone. V gene TRBV5-1 combines with J gene TRBJ1-2; a weak D match, TRBD1 (6 bases). This CDR3 is built from 16 residues. V lost 4 bases to trimming and J lost 8 bases, with 24 bases between them. In germline, CDR1 is SGHRS, CDR2 YFSETQ. The CDR3 is CASSRLGGGSQGGYTF. Here the CDR3 DNA reads TGCGCCAGCAGCCGTTTAGGCGGGGGCTCCCAGGGGGGCTACACCTTC.